The source of this T cell receptor (beta chain) is a study of T cell clones after liver transplantation. On the study more broadly: HCV positivity affected three of eight recipients; the rest lacked autoimmune or viral indications. Study-level findings and limits: Donor-reactive sequences fell more than third party-reactive ones, suggesting partial deletion. Migration into the graft, not deletion, may explain lost graft donor-reactive T cells.

Sequenced by immunoSEQ multiplex PCR; TCRdb stores in-frame clones only, minus some. The data contain about 20,000 clones, just under 80% of them seen just once; the ten biggest clones take up around 32%. Germline-derived CDR1 and CDR2 are MNHEY and SMNVEV (reference sequence). V lost 7 bases to trimming and J lost 3 bases, with 16 bases between them. CDR3 length: 14 amino acids. Concerning this clone: Its target is unknown.

The chain combines TRBV27 with TRBJ2-7; perhaps TRBD2 as D (7 bases). This TCR was sampled from a human patient who received a liver transplant. Some T cells may be graft donor cells. This specimen consisted of CD8+ T cells from blood, obtained around 54 months after liver transplant. CDR3 amino acids: CASTPQGGGYEQYF. The CDR3 DNA sequence: TGTGCCAGCACCCCTCAGGGAGGGGGCTACGAGCAGTACTTC.